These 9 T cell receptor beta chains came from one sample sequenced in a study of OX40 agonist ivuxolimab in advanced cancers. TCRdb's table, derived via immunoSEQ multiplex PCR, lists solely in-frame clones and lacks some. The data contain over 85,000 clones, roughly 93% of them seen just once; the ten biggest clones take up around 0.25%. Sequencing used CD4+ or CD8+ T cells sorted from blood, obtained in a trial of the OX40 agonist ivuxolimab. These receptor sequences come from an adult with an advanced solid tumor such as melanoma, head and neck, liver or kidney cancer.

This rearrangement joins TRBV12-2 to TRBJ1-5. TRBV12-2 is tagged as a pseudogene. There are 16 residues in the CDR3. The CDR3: CASPSCGDICNQPQHF. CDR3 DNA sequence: TGTGCAAGTCCCTCCTGTGGGGATATTTGCAATCAGCCCCAGCATTTT.

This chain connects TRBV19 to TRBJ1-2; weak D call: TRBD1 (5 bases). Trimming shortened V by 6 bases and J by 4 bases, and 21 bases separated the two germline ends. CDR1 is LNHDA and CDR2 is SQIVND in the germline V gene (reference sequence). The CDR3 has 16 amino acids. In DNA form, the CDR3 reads TGTGCCAGTAGCAGGGATCCCCAGGGTTTACTCTATGGCTACACCTTC. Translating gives CASSRDPQGLLYGYTF. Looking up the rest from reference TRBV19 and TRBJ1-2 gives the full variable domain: DGGITQSPKYLFRKEGQNVTLSCEQNLNHDAMYWYRQDPGQGLRLIYYSQIVNDFQKGDIAEGYSVSREKKESFPLTVTSAQKNPTAFYLCASSRDPQGLLYGYTFGSGTRLTVV.

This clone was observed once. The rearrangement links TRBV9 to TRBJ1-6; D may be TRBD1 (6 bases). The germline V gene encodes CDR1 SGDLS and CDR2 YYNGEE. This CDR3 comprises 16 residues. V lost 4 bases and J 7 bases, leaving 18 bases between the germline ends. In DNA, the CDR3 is TGTGCCAGCAGCCGAGCTGGGGGGCAGGGGAATTCACCCCTCCACTTT. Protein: CASSRAGGQGNSPLHF.

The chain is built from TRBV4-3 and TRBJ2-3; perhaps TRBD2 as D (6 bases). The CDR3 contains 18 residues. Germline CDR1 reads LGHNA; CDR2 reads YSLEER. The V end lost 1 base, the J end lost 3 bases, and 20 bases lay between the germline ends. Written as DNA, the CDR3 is TGCGCCAGCAGCCAAGGCCTCGAGGACTACGGTCGGACAGATACGCAGTATTTT. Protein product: CASSQGLEDYGRTDTQYF.

As DNA, the CDR3 is TGTGCCAGCAGTGAAATGAGGGGTTCCTACAAGCAGTACGTC. This encodes CASSEMRGSYKQYV. This chain links TRBV6-1 with TRBJ2-7, with D perhaps given as TRBD1 or TRBD2 (5 bases each). This CDR3 contains 14 residues. In germline, CDR1 is MNHNS, CDR2 SASEGT.

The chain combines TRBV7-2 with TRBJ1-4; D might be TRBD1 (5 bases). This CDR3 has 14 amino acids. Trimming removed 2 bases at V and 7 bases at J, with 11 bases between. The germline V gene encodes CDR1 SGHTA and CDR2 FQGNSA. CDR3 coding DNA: TGTGCCAGCAGCTTACTCAGGGAGGGTGAAAAACTGTTTTTT. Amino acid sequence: CASSLLREGEKLFF.

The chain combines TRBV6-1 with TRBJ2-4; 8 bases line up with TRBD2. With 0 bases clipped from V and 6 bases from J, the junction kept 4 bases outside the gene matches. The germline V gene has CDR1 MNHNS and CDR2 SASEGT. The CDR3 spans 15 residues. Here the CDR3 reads CASSEAGGGRNIQYF. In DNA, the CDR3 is TGTGCCAGCAGTGAAGCGGGCGGGGGGCGAAACATTCAGTACTTC.

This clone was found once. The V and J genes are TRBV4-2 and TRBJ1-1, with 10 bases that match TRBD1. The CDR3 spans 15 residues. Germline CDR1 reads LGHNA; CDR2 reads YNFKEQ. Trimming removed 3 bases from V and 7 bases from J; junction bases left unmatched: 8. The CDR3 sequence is CASSQDRGFLDEAFF. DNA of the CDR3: TGTGCCAGCAGCCAGGACAGGGGGTTTTTGGATGAAGCTTTCTTT.

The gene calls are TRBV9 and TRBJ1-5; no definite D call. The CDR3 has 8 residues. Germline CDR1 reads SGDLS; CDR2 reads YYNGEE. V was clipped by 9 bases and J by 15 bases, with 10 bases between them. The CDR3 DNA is TGTGCCACTCCCATGGCGCATTTT. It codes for CATPMAHF.